This T cell receptor beta chain derives from a study of CD8 T cell repertoires and HIV-1 epitope variants. About the research overall: Controls were a CMV, EBV and flu pool, Ebola AY9, and no peptide.

Some clones are missing from TCRdb's copy, which holds only in-frame ones; the method was immunoSEQ multiplex PCR. The sample shows roughly 100,000 clones, over 70% of them seen only once. The CDR3 has 14 residues. CDR1 and CDR2 (germline): KGHSH, LQKENI. V lost 8 bases, J lost 5 bases, and 7 bases stayed unmatched. The receptor was derived from a male donor with HIV. The V and J genes are TRBV18 and TRBJ2-3; 10 bases are shared with TRBD2. Sequencing was done on a sample of uncultured baseline CD8+ T cells from peripheral blood mononuclear cells (PBMCs). Written as DNA, the CDR3 is TGTGCCAGCGCGCCTAGCGGGGGCGGAGATACGCAGTATTTT. It is translated as CASAPSGGGDTQYF.